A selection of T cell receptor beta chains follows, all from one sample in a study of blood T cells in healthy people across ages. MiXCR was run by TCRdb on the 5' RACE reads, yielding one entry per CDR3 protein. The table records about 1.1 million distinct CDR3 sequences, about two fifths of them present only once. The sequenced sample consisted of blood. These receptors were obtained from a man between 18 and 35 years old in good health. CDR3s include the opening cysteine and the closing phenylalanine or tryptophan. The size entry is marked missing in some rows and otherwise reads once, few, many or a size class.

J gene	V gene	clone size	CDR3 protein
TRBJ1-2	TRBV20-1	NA	CSAPPEYGYTF
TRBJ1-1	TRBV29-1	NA	CSVGDRTNTETFF
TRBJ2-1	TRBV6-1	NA	CASGGLHRGVAYNEQFF
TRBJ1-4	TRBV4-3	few	CASSQESGTGREKLFF
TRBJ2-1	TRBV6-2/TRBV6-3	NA	CASSRPGGRYNEQFF
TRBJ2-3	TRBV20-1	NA	CSASSGGAIAQYF
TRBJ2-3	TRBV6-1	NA	CASSRGTEHTDTQYF
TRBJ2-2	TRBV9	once	CASSVSVGGELFF
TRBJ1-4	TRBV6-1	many	CASDGWNEKLFF
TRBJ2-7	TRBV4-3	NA	CASRKTTAGQDFYEQYF
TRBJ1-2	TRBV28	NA	CASSPFRTEYGYTF
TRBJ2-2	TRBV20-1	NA	CSARVPLQGPTGELFF
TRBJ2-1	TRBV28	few	CAIDRGYEQFF